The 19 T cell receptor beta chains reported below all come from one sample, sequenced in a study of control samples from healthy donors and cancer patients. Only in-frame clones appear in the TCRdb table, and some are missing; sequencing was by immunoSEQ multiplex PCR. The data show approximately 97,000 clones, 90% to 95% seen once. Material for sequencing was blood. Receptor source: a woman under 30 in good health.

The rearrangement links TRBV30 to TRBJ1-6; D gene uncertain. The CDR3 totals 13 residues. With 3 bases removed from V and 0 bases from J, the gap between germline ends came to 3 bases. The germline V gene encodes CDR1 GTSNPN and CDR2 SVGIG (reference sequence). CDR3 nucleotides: TGTGCCTGGAGCAGCTCCTATAATTCACCCCTCCACTTT. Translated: CAWSSSYNSPLHF.

The CDR3 DNA is TGTGCCAGCAGCGCTTTGTACCGGGACAGATATAGCACAGATACGCAGTATTTT. Translation gives CASSALYRDRYSTDTQYF. V is TRBV3-1 (or the pseudogene TRBV3-2) and J is TRBJ2-3; 7 bases align to TRBD1. The CDR3 totals 18 residues. V was pared by 5 bases and J by 0 bases, with 14 bases of the junction left unmatched. Germline CDR1 LGHDT, CDR2 YNNKEL (reference sequence).

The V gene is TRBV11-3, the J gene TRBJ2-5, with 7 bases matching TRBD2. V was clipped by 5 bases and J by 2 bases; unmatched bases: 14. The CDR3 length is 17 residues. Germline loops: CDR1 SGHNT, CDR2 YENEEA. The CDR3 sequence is CASSPSGSITTQETQYF. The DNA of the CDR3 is TGTGCCAGCAGCCCTAGCGGCAGTATTACTACGCAAGAGACCCAGTACTTC.

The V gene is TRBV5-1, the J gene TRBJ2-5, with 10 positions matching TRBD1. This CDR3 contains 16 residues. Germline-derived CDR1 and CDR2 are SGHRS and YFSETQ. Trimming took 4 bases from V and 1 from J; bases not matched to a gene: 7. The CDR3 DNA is TGCGCCAGCAGCGCCGGGGACAGGGGAATCCAAGAGACCCAGTACTTC. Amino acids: CASSAGDRGIQETQYF.

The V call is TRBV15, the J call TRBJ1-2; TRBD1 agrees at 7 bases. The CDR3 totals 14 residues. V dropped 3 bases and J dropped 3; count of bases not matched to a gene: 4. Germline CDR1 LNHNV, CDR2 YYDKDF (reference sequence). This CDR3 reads CATSRTGRDYGYTF. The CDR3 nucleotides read TGTGCCACCAGCAGGACAGGGAGAGACTATGGCTACACCTTC.

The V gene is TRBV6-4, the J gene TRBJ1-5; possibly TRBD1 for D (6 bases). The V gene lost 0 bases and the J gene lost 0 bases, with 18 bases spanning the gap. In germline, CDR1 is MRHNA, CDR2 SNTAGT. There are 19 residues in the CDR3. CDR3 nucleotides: TGTGCCAGCAGTGACTCGACAAGGGACAAGACCTATAGCAATCAGCCCCAGCATTTT. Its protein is CASSDSTRDKTYSNQPQHF.

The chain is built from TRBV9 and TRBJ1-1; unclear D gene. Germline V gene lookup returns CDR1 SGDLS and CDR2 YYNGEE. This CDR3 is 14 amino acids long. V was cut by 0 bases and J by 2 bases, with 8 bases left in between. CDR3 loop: CASSVGKPNTEAFF. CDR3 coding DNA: TGTGCCAGCAGCGTAGGGAAGCCCAACACTGAAGCTTTCTTT. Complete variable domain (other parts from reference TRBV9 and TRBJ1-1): DSGVTQTPKHLITATGQRVTLRCSPRSGDLSVYWYQQSLDQGLQFLIQYYNGEERAKGNILERFSAQQFPDLHSELNLSSLELGDSALYFCASSVGKPNTEAFFGQGTRLTVV.

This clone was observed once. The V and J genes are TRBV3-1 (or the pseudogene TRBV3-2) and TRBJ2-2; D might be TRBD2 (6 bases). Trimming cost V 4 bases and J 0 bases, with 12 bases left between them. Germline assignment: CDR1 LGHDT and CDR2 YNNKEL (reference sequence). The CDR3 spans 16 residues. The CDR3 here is CASSPSVPANTGELFF. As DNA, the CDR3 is TGTGCCAGCAGCCCTAGCGTGCCCGCGAACACCGGGGAGCTGTTTTTT.

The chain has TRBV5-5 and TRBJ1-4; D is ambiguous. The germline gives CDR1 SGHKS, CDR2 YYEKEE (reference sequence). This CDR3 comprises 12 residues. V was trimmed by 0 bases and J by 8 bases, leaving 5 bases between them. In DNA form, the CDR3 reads TGTGCCAGCAGCTTGGACAGAGAAAAACTGTTTTTT. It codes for CASSLDREKLFF. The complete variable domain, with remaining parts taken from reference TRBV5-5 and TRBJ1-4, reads DAGVTQSPTHLIKTRGQQVTLRCSPISGHKSVSWYQQVLGQGPQFIFQYYEKEERGRGNFPDRFSARQFPNYSSELNVNALLLGDSALYLCASSLDREKLFFGSGTQLSVL.

Written as DNA, the CDR3 is TGTGCCAGCAGCCAAAGACCTCGACGGACCTACGAGCAGTACTTC. Amino acid sequence: CASSQRPRRTYEQYF. The V gene is TRBV3-1 (or the pseudogene TRBV3-2), the J gene TRBJ2-7; no clear D gene. V gave up 2 bases and J gave up 2 bases, with 13 bases separating them. This CDR3 has 15 residues. Germline V CDR1 and CDR2: LGHDT, YNNKEL (reference sequence).

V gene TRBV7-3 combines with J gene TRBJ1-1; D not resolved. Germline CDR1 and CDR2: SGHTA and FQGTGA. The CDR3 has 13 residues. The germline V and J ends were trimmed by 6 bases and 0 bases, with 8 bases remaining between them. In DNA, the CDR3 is TGTGCCAGCAGTTCTACAGTGAACACTGAAGCTTTCTTT. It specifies CASSSTVNTEAFF.

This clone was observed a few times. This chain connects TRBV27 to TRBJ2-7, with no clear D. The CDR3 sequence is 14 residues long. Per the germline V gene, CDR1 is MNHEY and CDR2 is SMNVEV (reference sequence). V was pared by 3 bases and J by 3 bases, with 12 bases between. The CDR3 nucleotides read TGTGCCAGCAGTTTTTCCCCGGATCGCTACGAGCAGTACTTC. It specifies CASSFSPDRYEQYF.

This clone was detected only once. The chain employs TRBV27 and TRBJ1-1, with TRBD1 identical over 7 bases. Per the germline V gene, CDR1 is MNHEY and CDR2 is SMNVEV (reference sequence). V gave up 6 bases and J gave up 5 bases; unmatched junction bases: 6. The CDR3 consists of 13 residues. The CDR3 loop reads CASSRDSGTEAFF. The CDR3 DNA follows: TGTGCCAGCAGCCGGGACAGTGGTACTGAAGCTTTCTTT.

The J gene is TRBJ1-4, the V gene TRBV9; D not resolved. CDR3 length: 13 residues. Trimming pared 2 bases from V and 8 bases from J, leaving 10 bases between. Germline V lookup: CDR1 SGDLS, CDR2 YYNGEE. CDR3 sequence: CASSVRAGEKLFF. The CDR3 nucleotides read TGTGCCAGCAGCGTGAGGGCGGGGGAAAAACTGTTTTTT. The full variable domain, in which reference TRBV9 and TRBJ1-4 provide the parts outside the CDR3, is DSGVTQTPKHLITATGQRVTLRCSPRSGDLSVYWYQQSLDQGLQFLIQYYNGEERAKGNILERFSAQQFPDLHSELNLSSLELGDSALYFCASSVRAGEKLFFGSGTQLSVL.

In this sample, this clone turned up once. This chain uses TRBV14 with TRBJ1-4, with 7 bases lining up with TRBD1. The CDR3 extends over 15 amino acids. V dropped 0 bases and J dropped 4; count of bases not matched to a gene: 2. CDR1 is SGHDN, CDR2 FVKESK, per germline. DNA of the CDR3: TGTGCCAGCAGCCAAGAACAGGGGTTTAATGAAAAACTGTTTTTT. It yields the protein CASSQEQGFNEKLFF.

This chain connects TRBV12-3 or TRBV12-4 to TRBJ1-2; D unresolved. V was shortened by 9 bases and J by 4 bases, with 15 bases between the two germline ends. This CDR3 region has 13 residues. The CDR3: CASKEGTSYGYTF. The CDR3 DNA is TGTGCCAGTAAGGAAGGTACAAGCTATGGCTACACCTTC.

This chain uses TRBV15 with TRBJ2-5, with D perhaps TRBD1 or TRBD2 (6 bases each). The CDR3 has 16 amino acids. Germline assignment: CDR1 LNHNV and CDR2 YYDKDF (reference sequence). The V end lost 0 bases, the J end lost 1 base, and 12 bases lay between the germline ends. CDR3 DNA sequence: TGTGCCACCAGCAGAGAGGGGGGCCGATTCCAAGAGACCCAGTACTTC. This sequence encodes CATSREGGRFQETQYF.

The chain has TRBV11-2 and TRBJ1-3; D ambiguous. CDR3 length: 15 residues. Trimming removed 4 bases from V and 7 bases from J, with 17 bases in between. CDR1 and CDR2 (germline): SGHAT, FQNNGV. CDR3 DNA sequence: TGTGCCAGCAGCTCGCCGGGCCCGAAGATGAACACCATATATTTT. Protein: CASSSPGPKMNTIYF.

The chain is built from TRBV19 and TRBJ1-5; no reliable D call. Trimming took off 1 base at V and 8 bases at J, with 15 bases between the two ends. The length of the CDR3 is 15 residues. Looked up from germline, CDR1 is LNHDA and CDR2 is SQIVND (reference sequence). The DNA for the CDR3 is TGTGCCAGTAGTATAGTCGGGTGGGCGGTAGAGCCCCAGCATTTT. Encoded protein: CASSIVGWAVEPQHF.